This T cell receptor (beta chain) originates from a study of blood T cell repertoires in COVID-19. In the study overall: Acute-phase and convalescent COVID-19 samples originated in the United States, Italy and Spain. Sources were T cells, B-cell-depleted T cells, or PBMCs; the material itself was cDNA or gDNA.

The table lists this clone with a few counts. The germline V gene encodes CDR1 LNHDA and CDR2 SQIVND (reference sequence). CDR3 length equals 12 residues. V lost 9 bases and J lost 5; bases outside the gene matches: 2. How the authors handled the data: Using reference gene primer amplification, nucleated cell counts were estimated. Profiling relied on immunoSEQ multiplex PCR, and the TCRdb table lists in-frame clones only, not all of them. That table gives V, J and clone size, and the DNA gave D and trimming. The repertoire holds 30,000 to 40,000 clones, with 75% to 90% as singletons. Sequencing was done on a sample of peripheral blood. The clonotype originates from a man aged 45-65 years with active or convalescent COVID-19. V gene TRBV19 combines with J gene TRBJ1-4, with 8 bases lining up with TRBD1. CDR3 sequence reads: CASRDRNEKLFF. The CDR3 DNA reads as TGTGCCAGCCGGGACAGGAATGAAAAACTGTTTTTT. Drawing the rest from reference TRBV19 and TRBJ1-4, the complete variable domain is DGGITQSPKYLFRKEGQNVTLSCEQNLNHDAMYWYRQDPGQGLRLIYYSQIVNDFQKGDIAEGYSVSREKKESFPLTVTSAQKNPTAFYLCASRDRNEKLFFGSGTQLSVL.